This TCR beta chain was observed in a study of blood T cell repertoires in COVID-19 (dated by TCRdb to 2018 to 2020). With respect to the entire study: Collaborator samples came from the United States, Italy and Spain and covered acute and convalescent phases of COVID-19. Subjects who had been exposed to COVID-19, were actively infected with it, or had recovered from it provided the deeply sampled blood TCRbeta repertoires that made up the dataset. Where available, HLA class I and class II types were taken from metadata supplied by the sample provider and were not determined by assay-based typing. Nearly every sample came with metadata listing a de-identified subject ID, COVID-19 status, age in years and sex. Samples came from the ongoing ImmuneRACE study (first 160 participants) plus 1,254 subjects from 6 global collaborators. A freely available public database, intended as a resource for researchers studying the immune response to SARS-CoV-2, is where the repertoires were released. The material from the prospective study consisted of cDNA or gDNA derived from T cells, B-cell-depleted T cells, or PBMCs. Study-level results and caveats: How much clinical and demographic metadata was included differed by source and by participant, and the metadata was provided uncurated.

Looking up the germline V gene (reference sequence) yields CDR1 SGHKS and CDR2 YYEKEE. Including cysteine and phenylalanine, the CDR3 has 17 amino acids. The CDR3 DNA has 51 bases and is translated from base 1. Clipping removes 6 bases from V and 1 base from J, with 10 as the unmatched junction base count. Whole blood was collected in K2EDTA tubes by collaborating institutions according to the institutions' own protocols. For TCRbeta analysis, collaborators shipped samples as frozen whole blood, isolated PBMCs, or DNA extracted from either of those sample types. TCRbeta CDR3 regions were amplified from genomic DNA using the immunoSEQ Assay, a bias-controlled multiplex PCR. The authors' analysis ran thus. The number of nucleated cells in each sample was estimated from the amplification of reference gene primers within the assay. To quantify the absolute abundance of each unique TCRbeta CDR3 rearrangement, sequence reads were collapsed and filtered. Productive Simpson clonality was computed per sample as the square root of Simpson's diversity index over productive rearrangements. TCRdb holds this immuneACCESS table with in-frame rearrangements only. Some clones are missing; in checked studies, unresolved V genes explain under half, and the rest has no known cause. V and J calls and clone size are those listed in that table; D and trimming were worked out from the DNA. In this sample the table shows more than 150,000 clones, around four fifths of which occur a single time. Roughly 2.8% of the sample is held by the ten biggest clonotypes.

Points on this clone: Its cognate antigen has yet to be identified. It has no much larger one-base neighbor in the sample; base qualities were not kept.

In this chain, TRBV5-5 is recombined with TRBJ2-2, with 9 bases matching TRBD1. Sequenced sample: peripheral blood. The receptor was derived from a woman aged 80 or over with active or convalescent COVID-19. The CDR3 reads as follows: CASKDAGTGKNTGELFF. The DNA reads TGTGCCAGCAAAGATGCTGGGACAGGGAAGAACACCGGGGAGCTGTTTTTT. The entire variable domain, with the stretches around the CDR3 drawn from the reference TRBV5-5 and TRBJ2-2 proteins, is DAGVTQSPTHLIKTRGQQVTLRCSPISGHKSVSWYQQVLGQGPQFIFQYYEKEERGRGNFPDRFSARQFPNYSSELNVNALLLGDSALYLCASKDAGTGKNTGELFFGEGSRLTVL.